The 26 T cell receptor beta chains presented below share a single source sample, sequenced in a study of response to subunit inactivated influenza vaccine. From the RT-PCR reads, TCRdb called clonotypes with MiXCR, one entry per CDR3 protein. The sample lists some 500,000 distinct CDR3 sequences; roughly 23% were seen once. Sequencing used CD4+ T cells sorted from PBMCs, obtained roughly 5 days after vaccination. These receptors were taken from a man between 45 and 60 years old who received an inactivated influenza vaccine.

This chain links TRBV4-1 with TRBJ2-4; TRBD1 is a possible D gene (6 bases). CDR1 and CDR2 from the germline V gene are MGHRA and YSYEKL. The CDR3 runs to 14 residues. V was trimmed by 1 base and J by 9 bases, leaving 13 bases between them. CDR3 DNA sequence: TGCGCCAGCAGCCAAGTCCCCGACAGGAGCATTCAGTACTTC. Translation: CASSQVPDRSIQYF.

The V and J genes are TRBV10-3 and TRBJ1-2; D is uncertain. Germline V gene data show CDR1 as ENHRY and CDR2 as SYGVKD. CDR3 size: 15 residues. The V and J ends lost 7 bases and 7 bases respectively, with 22 bases between them. CDR3 sequence reads: CAITPGEGMLGGYTF. DNA for the CDR3: TGTGCCATCACCCCTGGGGAAGGGATGTTGGGTGGCTACACCTTC.

This sequence joins TRBV5-1 and TRBJ2-3; D gene uncertain. Germline values: CDR1 SGHRS, CDR2 YFSETQ. Deletions cut 0 bases from V and 2 bases from J, with 7 bases between. The CDR3 spans 14 residues. The DNA for the CDR3 is TGCGCCAGCAGCTTGGACAAGTACACAGATACGCAGTATTTT. Translated: CASSLDKYTDTQYF.

The chain links TRBV10-3 to TRBJ2-5; no clear D. V lost 8 bases to trimming and J lost 9 bases, with 16 bases between them. Germline values: CDR1 ENHRY, CDR2 SYGVKD. The CDR3 is made up of 12 amino acids. CDR3 sequence: CAIGEAEGSQYF. CDR3 DNA sequence: TGTGCCATCGGAGAGGCAGAAGGGTCCCAGTACTTC.

The chain carries TRBV28 and TRBJ2-4; D ambiguous. Trimming removed 2 bases at V and 6 bases at J, with 14 bases between. CDR3 length: 15 amino acids. Per the germline V gene, CDR1 is MDHEN and CDR2 is SYDVKM. The CDR3 is CASSLRAVLRNIQYF. CDR3 nucleotide sequence: TGTGCCAGCAGTTTAAGGGCAGTCCTCCGAAACATTCAGTACTTC.

The rearrangement joins TRBV12-3 or TRBV12-4 to TRBJ2-3; possible D gene TRBD1, 6 bases. The CDR3 is made up of 15 amino acids. The ends were cut back, 2 bases at V and 4 bases at J, with 13 bases in the middle. Written as DNA, the CDR3 is TGTGCCAGCAGTTTATCCCTGGGGGCCCCAGATACGCAGTATTTT. As protein: CASSLSLGAPDTQYF.

The chain uses TRBV20-1 and TRBJ1-2; no reliable D call. Trimming cost V 4 bases and J 2 bases, with 11 bases left between them. The CDR3 is 13 residues long. Looked up from germline, CDR1 is DFQATT and CDR2 is SNEGSKA (reference sequence). This chain's CDR3 is CSANEDGNYGYTF. The CDR3 DNA reads TGCAGTGCTAATGAGGACGGGAACTATGGCTACACCTTC.

This clonotype was counted only a few times. The gene calls are TRBV20-1 and TRBJ2-1; TRBD2 matches at 9 bases. Looked up from germline, CDR1 is DFQATT and CDR2 is SNEGSKA (reference sequence). This CDR3 comprises 13 residues. As DNA, the CDR3 is TGCAGCCAAGCGGGAGGACCCTACAATGAGCAGTTCTTC. This gives the protein CSQAGGPYNEQFF.

This clonotype showed up many times. V and J are TRBV3-1 and TRBJ2-7; 7 bases map to TRBD2. The CDR3 consists of 13 residues. V lost 8 bases to trimming and J lost 3 bases; unmatched junction nucleotides: 7. Looked up from germline, CDR1 is LGHDT and CDR2 is YNNKEL (reference sequence). CDR3 bases: TGTGCCAGCTCGAGACTAGCTAGCTACGAGCAGTACTTC. Its translation is CASSRLASYEQYF.

The V gene is TRBV5-1, the J gene TRBJ2-5; D gene ambiguous. Trimming took off 0 bases at V and 5 bases at J, with 8 bases between the two ends. The CDR3 is 13 amino acids. Germline CDR1 reads SGHRS; CDR2 reads YFSETQ. The CDR3 nucleotides are TGCGCCAGCAGCTTGGCCCGGATGGAGACCCAGTACTTC. This gives the protein CASSLARMETQYF. The full variable domain, in which reference TRBV5-1 and TRBJ2-5 provide the parts outside the CDR3, is KAGVTQTPRYLIKTRGQQVTLSCSPISGHRSVSWYQQTPGQGLQFLFEYFSETQRNKGNFPGRFSGRQFSNSRSEMNVSTLELGDSALYLCASSLARMETQYFGPGTRLLVL.

This clonotype was seen more than once but under ten times. This rearrangement joins TRBV30 to TRBJ1-2; 7 bases are shared with TRBD1. Per the germline V gene, CDR1 is GTSNPN and CDR2 is SVGIG (reference sequence). The CDR3 spans 13 residues. V trimming: 2 bases; J trimming: 8 bases; junction bases outside the gene matches: 8. CDR3 amino acids: CAWSIQGIKGYTF. Here the CDR3 DNA reads TGTGCCTGGAGTATACAGGGGATCAAGGGCTACACCTTC.

The chain combines TRBV7-9 with TRBJ1-4; D not certain. Per germline, CDR1 SEHNR and CDR2 FQNEAQ (reference sequence). The V end was cut by 5 bases, the J end by 7 bases, with 17 bases between. The CDR3 loop spans 15 amino acids. CDR3 residues: CASSPGPNLIEKLFF. The CDR3, as DNA: TGTGCCAGCAGCCCAGGACCGAACCTAATTGAAAAACTGTTTTTT.

This chain connects TRBV2 to TRBJ2-1; the match to TRBD2 covers 14 bases. Germline V lookup: CDR1 SNHLY, CDR2 FYNNEI. V dropped 6 bases and J dropped 9; count of bases not matched to a gene: 7. CDR3 length equals 15 residues. CDR3 sequence: CASRPGLAGGGEQFF. DNA for the CDR3: TGTGCCAGCAGACCCGGACTAGCGGGGGGAGGTGAGCAGTTCTTC.

The chain carries TRBV18 and TRBJ1-2; no clear D gene. The V gene's germline CDR1 is KGHSH and CDR2 LQKENI. Trimming removed 8 bases at V and 2 bases at J, with 12 bases between. CDR3 size: 13 residues. Written as DNA, the CDR3 is TGTGCCAGCGCGAAGACGGAAAACTATGGCTACACCTTC. It translates to CASAKTENYGYTF.

This clonotype was observed a few times. The CDR3 DNA reads as TGCAGTGTACCGACTAGCGGGGGCACAGATACGCAGTATTTT. Its translation: CSVPTSGGTDTQYF. J is TRBJ2-3 and V is TRBV20-1; 11 nucleotides align to TRBD2. With 7 bases clipped from V and 1 base from J, the junction kept 4 bases outside the gene matches. The germline V gene has CDR1 DFQATT and CDR2 SNEGSKA (reference sequence). The CDR3 spans 14 residues.

The table lists this clonotype with a count of one. Since the CDR3 does not end with the conserved phenylalanine or tryptophan, this likely comes from a read error. The chain employs TRBV3-1 and TRBJ2-7, with 9 bases aligning to TRBD1. In germline, CDR1 is LGHDT, CDR2 YNNKEL (reference sequence). The CDR3 contains 13 residues. The J segment lost 5 bases and the V segment lost 5 bases, leaving 4 bases of the junction unmatched. The CDR3 reads CASSTRQGDEQYI. The CDR3 DNA sequence: TGTGCCAGCAGCACCCGACAGGGGGACGAGCAGTACATC.

J is TRBJ1-1 and V is TRBV12-3 or TRBV12-4; tentative D call: TRBD1 (6 bases). V lost 5 bases to trimming and J lost 4 bases, with 14 bases between them. This CDR3 spans 14 amino acids. The CDR3 region has the DNA TGTGCCAGCAGTCCGGCGGGAGGGGGCACTGAAGCTTTCTTT. Encoded protein: CASSPAGGGTEAFF.

This clonotype was observed many times. The chain is built from TRBV12-3 or TRBV12-4 and TRBJ2-1, with D perhaps matching TRBD2 (6 bases). The CDR3 is made up of 21 amino acids. V was cut by 2 bases and J by 0 bases, with 26 bases left in between. CDR3 bases: TGTGCCAGCAGTTTAATTCCACCCGCCTTTGTAGCGGTGAGCTCCTACAATGAGCAGTTCTTC. Amino acid sequence: CASSLIPPAFVAVSSYNEQFF.

This clonotype appeared a few times. This chain joins TRBV3-1 and TRBJ2-5; D is undetermined. CDR1 is LGHDT, CDR2 YNNKEL, per germline (reference sequence). This CDR3 is 14 amino acids long. The V gene lost 2 bases and the J gene lost 0 bases, with 7 bases spanning the gap. The CDR3 DNA follows: TGTGCCAGCAGCCAACCGTCCCACCAAGAGACCCAGTACTTC. Amino acids: CASSQPSHQETQYF.

The chain has TRBV7-3 and TRBJ1-2, with 9 bases lining up with TRBD1. The CDR3 has 14 amino acids. J lost 7 bases, V lost 5 bases, and 8 bases had no gene match. The germline CDR1 and CDR2 sequences are SGHTA and FQGTGA. CDR3 residues: CASSQADRGGGYTF. CDR3 sequence (DNA): TGTGCCAGCAGCCAAGCGGACAGGGGTGGTGGCTACACCTTC.

A few counts support this clonotype. V is TRBV10-3 and J is TRBJ2-5, with 8 bases that match TRBD2. V trimming: 0 bases; J trimming: 1 base; junction bases outside the gene matches: 4. The CDR3 totals 16 residues. In germline, CDR1 is ENHRY, CDR2 SYGVKD. CDR3 sequence reads: CAISESASGPQETQYF. CDR3 nucleotides: TGTGCCATCAGTGAGTCGGCTAGCGGGCCCCAAGAGACCCAGTACTTC.

The chain joins TRBV6-2 or TRBV6-3 to TRBJ2-7, with no clear D. With 6 bases removed from V and 3 bases from J, the gap between germline ends came to 12 bases. Germline lookup yields CDR1 MNHEY and CDR2 SVGEGT. The CDR3 loop spans 13 amino acids. The CDR3 region has the DNA TGTGCCAGCAGCCACGGACGGTTCTACGAGCAGTACTTC. Translating it yields CASSHGRFYEQYF.

Ten or more counts support this clonotype. This chain joins TRBV4-2 and TRBJ2-3; 13 positions agree with TRBD2. The CDR3 runs to 17 residues. CDR1 and CDR2 (germline): LGHNA, YNFKEQ. The V gene end was trimmed by 4 bases and the J gene end by 3 bases; junction bases not matched to a gene: 7. CDR3 in amino acids: CASSLLAGGGWTDTQYF. CDR3 bases: TGTGCCAGCAGCCTACTAGCGGGGGGGGGTTGGACAGATACGCAGTATTTT.

V usage is TRBV4-2 and J usage is TRBJ2-5; tentatively, D is TRBD2 (6 bases). The CDR3 contains 16 residues. The V and J ends lost 0 bases and 1 base respectively, with 12 bases between them. Germline lookup yields CDR1 LGHNA and CDR2 YNFKEQ. The CDR3 sequence: CASSQDWGEFQETQYF. In nucleotides, the CDR3 is TGTGCCAGCAGCCAAGATTGGGGGGAATTCCAAGAGACCCAGTACTTC.

This chain uses TRBV27 with TRBJ1-1; D is unresolved. Trimming took 6 bases from V and 1 from J, leaving 9 bases between them. This CDR3 region has 13 residues. CDR1 and CDR2 (germline): MNHEY, SMNVEV (reference sequence). The CDR3 sequence is CASRQQPNTEAFF. CDR3 coding DNA: TGTGCCAGCAGACAACAGCCGAACACTGAAGCTTTCTTT.

This clonotype was seen a few times. The chain employs TRBV7-2 and TRBJ1-2; 9 bases are a match to TRBD1. This CDR3 has 16 residues. J was trimmed by 3 bases and V by 5 bases; bases with no gene match: 10. Germline CDR1 SGHTA, CDR2 FQGNSA. DNA for the CDR3: TGTGCCAGCAGCCTCCGGGACAGGGTTGGAGACTATGGCTACACCTTC. Encoded protein: CASSLRDRVGDYGYTF. Supplemented by reference TRBV7-2 and TRBJ1-2, the full variable domain reads GAGVSQSPSNKVTEKGKDVELRCDPISGHTALYWYRQSLGQGLEFLIYFQGNSAPDKSGLPSDRFSAERTGGSVSTLTIQRTQQEDSAVYLCASSLRDRVGDYGYTFGSGTRLTVV.